This paragraph reports one T cell receptor beta chain. The CDR3 covers 18 residues. Germline-derived CDR1 and CDR2 are LGHDT and YNNKEL (reference sequence). The V end lost 0 bases, the J end lost 3 bases, and 19 bases lay between the germline ends. The source of the sample is a study of blood T cell repertoires in COVID-19. Clones were read by immunoSEQ multiplex PCR, and TCRdb kept only the in-frame ones, dropping some. The top ten hold about 1.6% of the sample, which has hundreds of thousands of clones, around 87% seen once. The chain is built from TRBV3-1 (or the pseudogene TRBV3-2) and TRBJ2-3, with D possibly being TRBD2 (6 bases). Sequenced: peripheral blood. The receptor's source is a woman aged 35 to 49 who had recovered from COVID-19. DNA for the CDR3: TGTGCCAGCAGCCAAGAAATGGTACGGGGCGGGACGACAGATACGCAGTATTTT. It yields the protein CASSQEMVRGGTTDTQYF.